A selection of T cell receptor beta chains follows, all from one sample in a study of blood T cell repertoires in COVID-19. This table comes from immunoSEQ multiplex PCR, and its TCRdb copy is limited to in-frame clones, with some not included. This table holds some 260,000 clones, approximately 80% found once. Sequencing was carried out using peripheral blood. Source of these receptors: a woman older than 75 with active or convalescent COVID-19. The CDR3 runs from the conserved cysteine through the conserved F or W. D genes are given only for firm matches. The size of a clone is reported for some rows only, either as once, few or many, or as a class for expanded clones.

cdr3_aa: CASSPQTGEHTDTQYF; cdr3_nt: TGTGCCAGCAGCCCACAGACAGGGGAACACACAGATACGCAGTATTTT; j_call: TRBJ2-3; clone_size: few; v_call: TRBV13; d_call: TRBD1
cdr3_aa: CATSRGQGEGISNQPQHF; cdr3_nt: TGTGCCACCAGCAGAGGACAAGGGGAAGGGATTAGCAATCAGCCCCAGCATTTT; j_call: TRBJ1-5; clone_size: .; v_call: TRBV15; d_call: .
cdr3_aa: CASSISFYTNTGELFF; cdr3_nt: TGTGCCAGTAGTATCTCCTTTTACACAAACACCGGGGAGCTGTTTTTT; j_call: TRBJ2-2; clone_size: .; v_call: TRBV19; d_call: .
cdr3_aa: CASSSQPGQGNEQYF; cdr3_nt: TGTGCCAGCAGCTCGCAGCCGGGACAGGGAAACGAGCAGTACTTC; j_call: TRBJ2-7; clone_size: .; v_call: TRBV11-2; d_call: TRBD1
cdr3_aa: CAGSGFGNQPQHF; cdr3_nt: TGTGCTGGTAGCGGGTTCGGCAATCAGCCCCAGCATTTT; j_call: TRBJ1-5; clone_size: .; v_call: TRBV28; d_call: .
cdr3_aa: CATSVPVGGEAFF; cdr3_nt: TGTGCCACCAGTGTCCCGGTGGGGGGTGAAGCTTTCTTT; j_call: TRBJ1-1; clone_size: .; v_call: TRBV24-1; d_call: .
cdr3_aa: CASSTPIRGQGTYNEQFF; cdr3_nt: TGTGCCAGCAGCACACCAATCCGGGGACAGGGAACCTACAATGAGCAGTTCTTC; j_call: TRBJ2-1; clone_size: .; v_call: TRBV7-9; d_call: TRBD1
cdr3_aa: CASSGQGADGNTIYF; cdr3_nt: TGTGCCAGCAGTGGACAGGGGGCTGATGGAAACACCATATATTTT; j_call: TRBJ1-3; clone_size: .; v_call: TRBV2; d_call: TRBD1
cdr3_aa: CASSLGGNTGELFF; cdr3_nt: TGTGCCAGCAGCTTGGGAGGGAACACCGGGGAGCTGTTTTTT; j_call: TRBJ2-2; clone_size: .; v_call: TRBV7-2; d_call: .
cdr3_aa: CAWTSNSQGNTEAFF; cdr3_nt: TGTGCCTGGACCTCTAACTCTCAGGGGAACACTGAAGCTTTCTTT; j_call: TRBJ1-1; clone_size: few; v_call: TRBV30; d_call: .